There are a few counts of the clone carrying this T cell receptor (beta chain). Its antigen is undetermined. This sample was included in a study of blood T cells in healthy people across ages. Study-wide points: Naive T cell percentage by flow cytometry tracked strongly with beta diversity.

The second PCR ran roughly 7 to 12 cycles with a sample-barcoded 5' primer and J-beta primers. TCRdb redid the calling of the 5' RACE reads with MiXCR, one entry per CDR3 protein. Seen here are hundreds of thousands of distinct CDR3 sequences, around 42% observed once, and the top ten hold around 18%. Germline V gene sequence: CDR1 MNHNY, CDR2 SVGAGI (reference sequence). This CDR3 spans 11 amino acids. With 6 bases clipped from V and 6 bases from J, the junction kept 1 base outside the gene matches. The rearrangement links TRBV6-6 to TRBJ1-1; the match to TRBD1 covers 7 bases. Sequenced: blood. The TCR originated in a man in his 60s in good health. The CDR3 DNA is TGTGCCAGCAGCACAGGGGCTGAAGCTTTCTTT. Protein: CASSTGAEAFF.